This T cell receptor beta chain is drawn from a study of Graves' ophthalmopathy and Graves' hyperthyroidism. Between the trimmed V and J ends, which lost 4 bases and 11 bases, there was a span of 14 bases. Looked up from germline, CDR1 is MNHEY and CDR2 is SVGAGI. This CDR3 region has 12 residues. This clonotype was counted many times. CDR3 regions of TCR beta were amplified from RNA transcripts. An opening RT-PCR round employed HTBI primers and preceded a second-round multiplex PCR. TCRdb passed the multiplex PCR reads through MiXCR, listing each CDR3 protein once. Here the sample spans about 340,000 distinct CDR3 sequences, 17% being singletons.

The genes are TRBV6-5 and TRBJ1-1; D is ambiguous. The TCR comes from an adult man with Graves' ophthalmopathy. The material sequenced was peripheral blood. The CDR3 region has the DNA TGTGCCAGCAGTTTGTCCTCCGGCCGGGCTTTCTTT. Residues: CASSLSSGRAFF.